The rows below give T cell receptor beta chains drawn from one sample of a study of blood T cell repertoires in COVID-19. The data were produced by immunoSEQ multiplex PCR, yet TCRdb's version contains in-frame clones alone and is incomplete. The sample carries some 69,000 clones, 79% recorded once. The sequencing input was peripheral blood. The source is a human donor in a cohort sampled during active COVID-19. CDR3s include the opening cysteine and the closing phenylalanine or tryptophan. The order of the fields is clone size, J gene, V gene, D gene, CDR3 DNA, CDR3 protein. A D gene is named only where the DNA matches it firmly. Clone size is shown for a subset of rows, as once, few, many or a class of expanded clone.

NA,TRBJ2-2,TRBV30,NA,TGTGCCAAAAGAAGGGGGTCGGACACCGGGGAGCTGTTTTTT,CAKRRGSDTGELFF
NA,TRBJ2-2,TRBV9,NA,TGTGCCAGCAGCGTAGTGGCAGGTGTGAACACCGGGGAGCTGTTTTTT,CASSVVAGVNTGELFF
NA,TRBJ1-4,TRBV6-5,NA,TGTGCCAGCAGGTGGGACATAAATGAAAAACTGTTTTTT,CASRWDINEKLFF
NA,TRBJ1-2,TRBV21-1,NA,TGTGCCAGCAGCAAAGGGAAGACAGGGGGCGCCTGCGGCTACACCTTC,CASSKGKTGGACGYTF
NA,TRBJ2-6,TRBV18,TRBD1,TGTGCCAGCTCACCAAAGGGGGCCCTCTCTGGGGCCAACGTCCTGACTTTC,CASSPKGALSGANVLTF
NA,TRBJ2-7,TRBV5-1,TRBD2,TGCGCCAGCAGCTTGGGGCGGGAGAGCTACGAGCAGTACTTC,CASSLGRESYEQYF
NA,TRBJ1-5,TRBV10-2,NA,TGCGCCAGCAGTGAGGCAGGCAACAATCAGCCCCAGCATTTT,CASSEAGNNQPQHF
few,TRBJ2-7,TRBV20-1,NA,TGCAGTGCTAGACAGGGTCAAGAGCAGTACTTC,CSARQGQEQYF
few,TRBJ1-5,TRBV18,TRBD1,TGTGCCAGCTCACCCCCCTCGACAGGGGGAGTGGGCAATCAGCCCCAGCATTTT,CASSPPSTGGVGNQPQHF
NA,TRBJ2-5,TRBV11-2,NA,TGTGCCAGCAGCTTAACAGAAGAGACCCAGTACTTC,CASSLTEETQYF
NA,TRBJ1-1,TRBV10-3,NA,TGTGCCATCAGCCCGGGACAAGGCACTGAAGCTTTCTTT,CAISPGQGTEAFF
NA,TRBJ2-5,TRBV7-6,TRBD1,TGTGCCAGCAGCGCCCAGACAGGGGCCGGGGAGACCCAGTACTTC,CASSAQTGAGETQYF
NA,TRBJ2-7,TRBV4-1,NA,TGCGCCAGCAGCCAAGATTCCGGCGGGACCTCCTACGAGCAGTACTTC,CASSQDSGGTSYEQYF
NA,TRBJ2-7,TRBV7-8,TRBD2,TGTGCCAGCGCCGGGGGGGCTAGCGGGGGAGCCTACGAGCAGTACTTC,CASAGGASGGAYEQYF
NA,TRBJ2-2,TRBV7-8,TRBD1,TGTGCCAGCAGCTTCCGGGACAGGGGGGCGAACACCGGGGAGCTGTTTTTT,CASSFRDRGANTGELFF
NA,TRBJ2-5,TRBV18,TRBD2,TGTGCCAGCTCACCGGGGACTAGCGAACTCCAAGAGACCCAGTACTTC,CASSPGTSELQETQYF
NA,TRBJ2-3,TRBV15,NA,TGTGCCACCAGCAGAGTTGGCGGAAAACTCACAGATACGCAGTATTTT,CATSRVGGKLTDTQYF
once,TRBJ1-5,TRBV10-2,NA,TGCGCCAGCAGTGAGAGGGGTTCTCGTAGCAATCAGCCCCAGCATTTT,CASSERGSRSNQPQHF
NA,TRBJ2-7,TRBV19,NA,TGTGCCAGTAGTACGGCAGGGATCCCCGAGCAGTACTTC,CASSTAGIPEQYF
NA,TRBJ2-1,TRBV27,TRBD1,TGTGCCAGCTGGGGACAGGGAACCAATGAGCAGTTCTTC,CASWGQGTNEQFF
NA,TRBJ2-5,TRBV25-1,TRBD1,TGTGCCAGCAGTGAATCTACAGGGGAAGAGACCCAGTACTTC,CASSESTGEETQYF